A selection of T cell receptor beta chains follows, all from one sample in a study of CD8+ T cells in alopecia areata. TCRdb's table, derived via immunoSEQ multiplex PCR, lists solely in-frame clones and lacks some. The table records roughly 120,000 clones, about 50% of them present only once. Specimen: CD4+ T cells sorted from blood, collected at week 4, from a patient treated with tofacitinib. These receptors all come from a human donor with alopecia areata. Both conserved end residues are trimmed from each CDR3.

v_call cdr3_aa
TRBV30 AWSVSGNEQF
TRBV9 ASSGQQGARTEAF
TRBV2 ASSYQQQY
TRBV7-8 ASSPGLAGLSYEQY
TRBV10-3 AISIQVLSTDTQY
TRBV29-1 SVCVQGAEAF
TRBV5-6 ASSWGGEETQY
TRBV30 AWSTSWAGGTHEQF
TRBV11-2 ASSLTGRANEQY
TRBV29-1 SVAQQGMRTEAF
TRBV30 AWRPGTGELF
TRBV7-2 ASSSDSGKEQF
TRBV11-3 ASSTGPRETQY
TRBV28 ASSARQGRDQPQH
TRBV29-1 SVVGLTTDTQY
TRBV27 ASSPQGANNYGYT
TRBV9 ASSPSAAGGVTGELF
TRBV2 ASSEDRGHEKLF
TRBV29-1 SVVEGNTGELF
TRBV25-1 ASSDPGRTNYGYT
TRBV18 ASSPPNRGDYEQY
TRBV30 AWGSGGNQPQH
TRBV2 ASSPPAIRATEAF
TRBV9 ASSGGLAGIQY
TRBV7-9 ASSLSYEQY
TRBV19 ATSRGQGAQPQH
TRBV4-1 ASSQPLQRTANYGYT
TRBV5-1 ASSDGNNYGYT
TRBV6-5 ASSLQGSNYGYT
TRBV7-9 ASSRGSGTEAF
TRBV11-1 ASSLTGHRAGANVLT
TRBV9 ASSGAGQY
TRBV4-1 ASSQDGSRKNEQF
TRBV30 AWSASAQYGYT
TRBV5-1 ASSFDSRDSPLH
TRBV29-1 SVEVQGNIQY
TRBV18 ASSPPPGQGLRGYT
TRBV29-1 SVALSGNTIY
TRBV7-9 ASSLQAGVLGDTQY
TRBV6-5 ASRYQNTEAF
TRBV30 AWGKRGIQY
TRBV20-1 SGSGDTEAF
TRBV12-5 ASAGDRGLLDTGELF
TRBV19 AARQGAADTQY
TRBV4-1 ASSQEPRDRVYT
TRBV4-1 ASGLGNTEAF
TRBV2 ASSVQEPPNTGELF
TRBV29-1 SVGNTEAF
TRBV25-1 ASSDRAVAGDFRNEQF
TRBV6-5 ASVNRDTDTQY